These 12 T cell receptor beta chains share one sample of origin, sequenced in a study of early T cells in non-severe SARS-CoV-2 infection. TCRdb processed the 5' RACE reads anew with MiXCR; each CDR3 protein has one entry. Of roughly 35,000 distinct CDR3 sequences in the sample, less than 5% were seen once. The sequenced sample consisted of whole blood. The receptors here all came from an adult who was a healthcare worker with PCR-confirmed SARS-CoV-2 infection or an uninfected control (not recorded which).

This rearrangement joins TRBV20-1 to TRBJ2-3; D unresolved. This CDR3 has 12 residues. Germline-derived CDR1 and CDR2 are DFQATT and SNEGSKA (reference sequence). The V gene lost 0 bases and the J gene lost 6 bases, with 7 bases spanning the gap. The CDR3 reads CSARDLRDTQYF. In DNA, the CDR3 is TGCAGTGCTAGAGACCTTCGGGATACGCAGTATTTT.

A few counts support this clonotype. The V call is TRBV14, the J call TRBJ2-1; D unresolved. Per germline, CDR1 SGHDN and CDR2 FVKESK. Trimming pared 5 bases from V and 8 bases from J, leaving 7 bases between. The CDR3 sequence is 11 residues long. The CDR3 DNA is TGTGCCAGCAGCGGATTAGATGAGCAGTTCTTC. Translated, it gives CASSGLDEQFF.

The rearrangement joins TRBV7-9 to TRBJ2-7; D gene unclear. In germline, CDR1 is SEHNR, CDR2 FQNEAQ (reference sequence). Trimming removed 1 base at V and 0 bases at J, with 7 bases between. The CDR3 is 14 amino acids. The CDR3 loop reads CASSLVPSSYEQYF. The CDR3 DNA follows: TGTGCCAGCAGCTTAGTCCCCAGCTCCTACGAGCAGTACTTC. The full variable domain, rest sourced from reference TRBV7-9 and TRBJ2-7, is DTGVSQNPRHKITKRGQNVTFRCDPISEHNRLYWYRQTLGQGPEFLTYFQNEAQLEKSRLLSDRFSAERPKGSFSTLEIQRTEQGDSAMYLCASSLVPSSYEQYFGPGTRLTVT.

This clonotype was picked up many times. The chain has TRBV4-1 and TRBJ2-2, with 8 nucleotides matching TRBD2. Trimming at V came to 2 bases and at J to 4 bases, leaving 3 bases not matched to a gene. Germline CDR1 and CDR2: MGHRA and YSYEKL. The CDR3 extends over 15 amino acids. This chain's CDR3 is CASSQRAGGTGELFF. For the CDR3, the DNA is TGCGCCAGCAGCCAACGCGCGGGGGGCACCGGGGAGCTGTTTTTT.

This clonotype has a count of ten or more. This chain links TRBV28 with TRBJ2-3; the match to TRBD2 covers 12 bases. Per germline, CDR1 MDHEN and CDR2 SYDVKM. The junction had 4 bases not matched to a gene; V was cut back by 2 bases and J by 4 bases. The CDR3 loop spans 16 amino acids. The CDR3 is CASSLGSSGRADTQYF. The CDR3 DNA is TGTGCCAGCAGTTTAGGCTCTAGCGGGAGGGCAGATACGCAGTATTTT.

Ten or more counts support this clonotype. The chain has TRBV24-1 and TRBJ2-1, with 11 bases identical to TRBD2. V shed 5 bases and J 2 bases; nucleotides not matched to a gene: 4. CDR1 and CDR2 (germline): KGHDR, SFDVKD. The CDR3 consists of 16 residues. The CDR3 nucleotides are TGTGCCACCAGTGTCTTGACTAGCGGGGCCTACAATGAGCAGTTCTTC. Protein product: CATSVLTSGAYNEQFF.

This clonotype showed up many times. The V call is TRBV5-1, the J call TRBJ1-1; D call uncertain. The CDR3 totals 14 residues. Germline V gives CDR1 SGHRS, CDR2 YFSETQ. The V end lost 1 base, the J end lost 0 bases, and 7 bases lay between the germline ends. The DNA of the CDR3 is TGCGCCAGCAGCTTGAAGGAGATGAACACTGAAGCTTTCTTT. It is translated as CASSLKEMNTEAFF.

This clonotype was recorded many times. The chain recombines TRBV7-2 with TRBJ2-3; D is uncertain. Looked up from germline, CDR1 is SGHTA and CDR2 is FQGNSA. The V end lost 3 bases, the J end lost 2 bases, and 12 bases lay between the germline ends. This CDR3 is 15 amino acids long. CDR3: CASSFYGTYTDTQYF. CDR3 in DNA: TGTGCCAGCAGCTTTTACGGAACTTACACAGATACGCAGTATTTT. Drawing the rest from reference TRBV7-2 and TRBJ2-3, the complete variable domain is GAGVSQSPSNKVTEKGKDVELRCDPISGHTALYWYRQSLGQGLEFLIYFQGNSAPDKSGLPSDRFSAERTGGSVSTLTIQRTQQEDSAVYLCASSFYGTYTDTQYFGPGTRLTVL.

This clonotype has at least ten counts. V is TRBV27 and J is TRBJ2-7, with 9 bases matching TRBD2. Germline values: CDR1 MNHEY, CDR2 SMNVEV (reference sequence). V shed 3 bases, J shed 6 bases, and the junction held 12 bases outside the gene matches. The CDR3 is made up of 16 amino acids. DNA of the CDR3: TGTGCCAGCAGTTTTCAGAGCGGGGGGCAAATGGGCGAGCAGTACTTC. Protein: CASSFQSGGQMGEQYF.

This clonotype occurred many times. V is TRBV6-2 or TRBV6-3 and J is TRBJ1-1; D not certain. Germline CDR1 MNHEY, CDR2 SVGEGT. Trimming removed 0 bases at V and 1 base at J, with 6 bases between. This CDR3 spans 14 amino acids. CDR3 nucleotides: TGTGCCAGCAGTTACTCGGGAGGGAACACTGAAGCTTTCTTT. Encoded protein: CASSYSGGNTEAFF.

The table lists this clonotype with many counts. The rearrangement joins TRBV27 to TRBJ2-7; 7 bases are shared with TRBD1. CDR3 length equals 15 residues. Germline trimming cut 5 bases from V and 3 bases from J; bases unmatched to any gene: 10. The germline V gene encodes CDR1 MNHEY and CDR2 SMNVEV (reference sequence). In DNA, the CDR3 is TGTGCCAGCAGTCTTACCGCGACAGGGCTCTACGAGCAGTACTTC. Translating gives CASSLTATGLYEQYF.

This clonotype was seen at least ten times. The chain links TRBV7-9 to TRBJ2-4, with a weak D call TRBD1 (5 bases). Germline values: CDR1 SEHNR, CDR2 FQNEAQ (reference sequence). The V end was cut by 0 bases, the J end by 1 base, with 7 bases between. CDR3 length: 15 amino acids. The CDR3 nucleotides read TGTGCCAGCAGCTTAGCGTCAGGGGCCAAAAACATTCAGTACTTC. Translation gives CASSLASGAKNIQYF.